This T cell receptor beta chain was captured by sequencing in a study of blood T cell repertoires in COVID-19. Whole-study context: There were acute and convalescent COVID-19 samples, and they came from the United States, Italy and Spain. The cDNA or gDNA used as material had been derived from T cells, B-cell-depleted T cells, or PBMCs.

Sequencing was performed with immunoSEQ multiplex PCR; in TCRdb, only in-frame clones are kept and a portion is missing. The data show about 160,000 clones, around 84% seen once. Participants reported their clinical history, and cohort assignment relied on those reports. Cohort 3 donors counted as recovered after two negative PCRs, clearance, or resolved symptoms. There are 13 residues in the CDR3. Germline CDR1 is SGHAT and CDR2 is FQNNGV. V lost 5 bases to trimming and J lost 6 bases, with 10 bases between them. Sequences were obtained from PBMCs or T cells enriched from blood (not recorded which). The TCR was taken from a man aged 45 to 65 who had recovered from COVID-19. This chain uses TRBV11-2 with TRBJ2-2; TRBD2 might be the D (5 bases). CDR3 DNA: TGTGCCAGCAGCGGAGGACTGCCCGGGGAGCTGTTTTTT. This encodes CASSGGLPGELFF.